This T cell receptor beta chain was captured by sequencing in a study of blood T cell repertoires in COVID-19. Study background: COVID-19 samples collected from the United States, Italy and Spain covered acute and convalescent phases. The analysed material was cDNA or gDNA that came from T cells, B-cell-depleted T cells, or PBMCs.

Germline CDR1 and CDR2: LNHNV and YYDKDF (reference sequence). The CDR3 consists of 15 residues. V lost 0 bases to trimming and J lost 5 bases; unmatched junction nucleotides: 7. Authors' processing steps: How many nucleated cells were present was estimated from reference gene primer amplification. This table comes from immunoSEQ multiplex PCR, and its TCRdb copy is limited to in-frame clones, with some not included. V and J calls and clone size follow that table, whereas D and trimming were derived from the DNA. The repertoire holds approximately 110,000 clones, with roughly 85% as singletons. V usage is TRBV15 and J usage is TRBJ2-7, with TRBD1 matching over 7 bases. The material sequenced was peripheral blood. The sequence derives from a woman older than 75 with COVID-19, enrolled during active disease. The CDR3 nucleotides are TGTGCCACCAGCAGAGATGGGGGACAGCTAAACGAGCAGTACTTC. Its translation: CATSRDGGQLNEQYF.